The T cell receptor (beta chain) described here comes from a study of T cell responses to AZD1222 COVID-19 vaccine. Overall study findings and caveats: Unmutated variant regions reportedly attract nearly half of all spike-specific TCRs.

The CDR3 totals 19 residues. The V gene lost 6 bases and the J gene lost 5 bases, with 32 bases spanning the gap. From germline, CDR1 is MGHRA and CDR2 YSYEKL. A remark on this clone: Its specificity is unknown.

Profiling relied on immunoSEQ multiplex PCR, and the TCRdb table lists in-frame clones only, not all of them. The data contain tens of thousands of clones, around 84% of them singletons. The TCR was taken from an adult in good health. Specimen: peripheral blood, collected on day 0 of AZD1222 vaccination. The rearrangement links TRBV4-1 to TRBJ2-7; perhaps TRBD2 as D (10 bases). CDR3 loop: CASSPDRGPSGRASNEQYF. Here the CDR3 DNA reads TGCGCCAGCAGTCCGGACAGGGGACCAAGCGGGAGGGCCTCGAACGAGCAGTACTTC.